This T cell receptor beta chain was sequenced for a study of blood T cells in healthy people across ages (dated by TCRdb to the mid-2010s). Study-wide context: Template switching captured roughly one uniquely barcoded TCR beta cDNA molecule per two T cells in model experiments. The study measured age-related changes in TCR beta repertoire diversity using deep sequencing normalized with unique cDNA molecular identifiers. Four age groups were formed from the donors: young (average about 15 years), middle-aged (around 41), aged (more than 55) and long-lived (more than 75). Two additional independent replicas of 1 million unique cDNA reads from the same blood draw were analyzed for two donors (one aged 18 to 30 and one aged 80 or older).

The library was obtained by 5' RACE. The data were produced on an Illumina HiSeq 2500. A second PCR of about 7 to 12 cycles was performed with a sample-barcoded 5' primer and a J-beta primer mix. Each TCR beta cDNA molecule received a unique molecular identifier from a template-switch 5' adaptor carrying 12 random nucleotides. At least 2.5 million CDR3-containing paired-end reads were obtained from each sample. First-strand cDNA was synthesized from all RNA with the Mint cDNA synthesis kit, primed by a TRBC-specific oligonucleotide. After uracil-DNA glycosylase treatment, a first 18-cycle PCR used universal primers M1SS and BC2_uni_R on all cDNA. In the paper's pipeline: For normalization, 1 million high-quality reads were randomly selected from each sample, with every read carrying a distinct molecular identifier. Reads with shared molecular identifiers were discarded instead of being binned into consensus sequences. MiTCR, run with a Q25 quality threshold and the strictest error-elimination algorithm, handled CDR3 identification, clonotype clustering and error correction. A nonparametric unseen species model with Euler transformation was used to estimate lower-bound total TCR beta diversity. TCRdb redid the processing of the public reads, applying fastp at Q25 and MiXCR, and retained in-frame beta chains. When rows share a CDR3 protein, they turn into one entry using the most common DNA and genes. The V and J calls here are based on TCRdb, not the publication. The sample table contains 600,000 to 850,000 distinct CDR3 sequences; only one count was recorded for 20% to 25% of them. The top ten clonotypes cover 9.4% of the sample.

Comment on this clonotype: What antigen it recognizes has not been identified. Base qualities are not provided; no much larger clone lies one nucleotide away.

The 40 or so donors, aged about 6 to 100 years, were systemically healthy Caucasian individuals from Russia. Each donor gave about 10 milliliters of peripheral blood, drawn into EDTA-treated Vacutainer tubes. Ficoll-Paque density-gradient centrifugation was used to isolate PBMCs, with at least 6 million per sample. Trizol reagent was used to extract total RNA from PBMCs, with at least 5 micrograms per sample. Naive CD45RAhigh/CD27high T cell percentages were measured by flow cytometry on a PBMC aliquot from every donor. Results the study describes overall, beyond this receptor: Total diversity estimates from one million sequenced T cells were considered lower bounds and underestimates. The percentage of naive T cells measured by flow cytometry correlated strongly with observed TCR beta diversity. As age increased, observed TCR beta diversity per million T cells dropped in a roughly linear way, and a significant reduction was already evident by age about 36. Bulk unsorted PBMC profiling prevented conclusive comparison of naive and antigen-experienced compartments. Compared with the aged group, more naive CD4+ T cells, fewer expanded clones and increased TCR diversity were shown by the long-lived group, suggesting age selection. Because donor CMV infection status was unknown, age-related changes in expanded clonotypes were potentially confounded.

V is shortened by 5 bases, J by 5 bases, and the region joining them spans 21 bases. The germline V gene (reference sequence) specifies LGHDT as CDR1 and YNNKEL as CDR2. Including the terminal cysteine and phenylalanine, the CDR3 comprises 16 residues. Just the 48-base CDR3 DNA is kept, in frame starting at base 1. These data were also filed under a second study, of T cells of mothers and their children. From the second report: Nine systemically healthy Caucasian individuals served as donors, namely three mothers together with their six children. cDNA synthesis consumed the entire amount of extracted RNA, loaded at approximately 1.6 ug RNA in each 15 ul reaction. Sample barcodes and 2-4 random nucleotides were added via the M1S primer in the second PCR. Over 9 million TCR beta CDR3 reads came from each mother, compared with roughly 2.8 million reads from each child. Thymic selection shapes the output of TCR recombination in a similar way in related and unrelated pairs, and inherited differences have a minor effect. Related mother-child pairs always showed normalized repertoire overlap that was slightly higher than in unrelated mother-child pairs, though the difference was never significant. With a sensitivity of about 100 clones per million clonotypes, no persistent microchimeric T cell clones were detected. To look for features that set related mother-child pairs apart from unrelated individuals, the researchers ran deep NGS to compare the TCR beta repertoires of mothers and children. On average, the children were about 12 +/- 4 years old, while the mothers were 40 +/- 4 years old. After adapter ligation with NEBNext reagents, the libraries were sequenced on Illumina HiSeq 2000 with 100+100 nt paired-end reads. To prevent cross-contamination, the mother and child libraries were prepared a month apart and were sequenced in separate runs. Between roughly 450,000 and 2,000,000 distinct TCR beta clonotypes were identified per donor. Naive TCR beta clonotypes were estimated from low-frequency clonotypes matched to each donor's FACS-determined naive share, without sorting.

Recombination joined TRBV3-1 with TRBJ2-5; perhaps TRBD1 is the D gene, with 6 bases matching. The specimen sequenced was blood. The receptor's source is a boy younger than 18 in good health. The DNA sequence is as follows: TGTGCCAGCAGCGAGCCGCCGTGGGGGCATGACGAGACCCAGTACTTC. It translates to CASSEPPWGHDETQYF.